Below, 24 T cell receptor beta chains from the same sample are listed, as sequenced in a study of T cell repertoires in cytomegalovirus infection. Antigens for these TCRs are unknown. MiXCR was run by TCRdb on the reads, yielding one entry per CDR3 protein. The top ten clones hold 48% of a sample with some 560,000 distinct CDR3 sequences, around two fifths of them seen once. This material consisted of cultured PBMCs, taken from culture after CMV antigen stimulation. The receptors here all came from a human donor in good health (CMV status not recorded). Some clones in this sample may be carry-over from other donors' samples.

The chain combines TRBV29-1 with TRBJ2-3; perhaps TRBD2 as D (7 bases). Germline loops: CDR1 SQVTM, CDR2 ANQGSEA. Deletions cut 0 bases from V and 4 bases from J, with 11 bases between. This CDR3 has 14 amino acids. In nucleotides, the CDR3 is TGCAGCGTTGAAGAACGCGGGGGCGCAGATACGCAGTATTTT. It is translated as CSVEERGGADTQYF.

The genes are TRBV6-6 and TRBJ1-5, with a weak D call TRBD1 (6 bases). Germline CDR1 is MNHNY and CDR2 is SVGAGI (reference sequence). The CDR3 runs to 15 residues. Trimming took 0 bases from V and 9 from J, leaving 15 bases between them. CDR3 in DNA: TGTGCCAGCAGTTACTCGGACAGAGACCTTGGGCCCCAGCATTTT. This encodes CASSYSDRDLGPQHF.

V and J are TRBV12-3 or TRBV12-4 and TRBJ2-1; 10 nucleotides align to TRBD2. The length of the CDR3 is 13 residues. J gave up 10 bases and V 3 bases, and 3 bases lay outside the gene matches. The CDR3 sequence: CASSFERGGEQFF. The CDR3 DNA is TGTGCCAGCAGTTTTGAGCGGGGGGGGGAGCAGTTCTTC.

The table lists this clonotype with a few counts. The V and J genes are TRBV7-2 and TRBJ2-7; no definite D call. CDR3 length: 14 residues. V was cut by 2 bases and J by 6 bases, with 14 bases left in between. CDR1 and CDR2 (germline): SGHTA, FQGNSA. Here the CDR3 reads CASSLREPTSEQYF. The CDR3 DNA is TGTGCCAGCAGCTTAAGGGAACCTACCTCCGAGCAGTACTTC. The whole variable domain, remainder taken from reference TRBV7-2 and TRBJ2-7, is GAGVSQSPSNKVTEKGKDVELRCDPISGHTALYWYRQSLGQGLEFLIYFQGNSAPDKSGLPSDRFSAERTGGSVSTLTIQRTQQEDSAVYLCASSLREPTSEQYFGPGTRLTVT.

This chain uses TRBV7-6 with TRBJ1-2; D remains unclear. Germline V gives CDR1 SGHVS, CDR2 FNYEAQ. This CDR3 spans 14 amino acids. The V gene lost 0 bases and the J gene lost 7 bases, with 12 bases spanning the gap. The CDR3 DNA follows: TGTGCCAGCAGCTTAGCGCTAGGGTCCGGTGGCTACACCTTC. This translates into CASSLALGSGGYTF.

This chain connects TRBV7-6 to TRBJ2-7; 10 bases are a match to TRBD1. V shed 5 bases and J 4 bases; nucleotides not matched to a gene: 14. Looked up from germline, CDR1 is SGHVS and CDR2 is FNYEAQ. The CDR3 extends over 17 amino acids. CDR3 amino acids: CASSGSLPGQGLYEQYF. The CDR3 bases are TGTGCCAGCAGCGGATCTTTACCGGGACAGGGGTTATACGAGCAGTACTTC. The whole variable domain, remainder taken from reference TRBV7-6 and TRBJ2-7, is GAGVSQSPRYKVTKRGQDVALRCDPISGHVSLYWYRQALGQGPEFLTYFNYEAQQDKSGLPNDRFSAERPEGSISTLTIQRTEQRDSAMYRCASSGSLPGQGLYEQYFGPGTRLTVT.

The gene calls are TRBV7-2 and TRBJ1-1, with 9 bases aligning to TRBD1. The germline CDR1 and CDR2 sequences are SGHTA and FQGNSA. V lost 4 bases, J lost 7 bases, and 4 bases stayed unmatched. The CDR3 covers 13 residues. CDR3 protein: CASSWDREDEAFF. The CDR3 DNA reads as TGTGCCAGCAGCTGGGACAGGGAAGATGAAGCTTTCTTT.

The chain combines TRBV19 with TRBJ1-5; no reliable D call. Germline V gene lookup returns CDR1 LNHDA and CDR2 SQIVND (reference sequence). CDR3 length: 14 amino acids. V shed 5 bases and J shed 1 base, with 9 bases lying between them. CDR3 sequence reads: CASSAQLSNQPQHF. CDR3 in DNA: TGTGCCAGTAGTGCTCAGCTGAGCAATCAGCCCCAGCATTTT. Using reference TRBV19 and TRBJ1-5 for the parts outside the CDR3, the full variable domain is DGGITQSPKYLFRKEGQNVTLSCEQNLNHDAMYWYRQDPGQGLRLIYYSQIVNDFQKGDIAEGYSVSREKKESFPLTVTSAQKNPTAFYLCASSAQLSNQPQHFGDGTRLSIL.

The V and J genes are TRBV6-6 and TRBJ1-4; unclear D gene. V shed 6 bases and J shed 8 bases, with 16 bases lying between them. Germline V gene data show CDR1 as MNHNY and CDR2 as SVGAGI (reference sequence). The CDR3 runs to 14 residues. The CDR3 reads CASSPTPGGEKLFF. The CDR3 region has the DNA TGTGCCAGCAGCCCGACACCGGGCGGAGAAAAACTGTTTTTT.

The chain combines TRBV6-5 with TRBJ1-1; weak D call: TRBD1 (6 bases). Per germline, CDR1 MNHEY and CDR2 SVGAGI. V dropped 0 bases and J dropped 1 base, with 6 bases sitting between them. The CDR3 runs 14 residues. The CDR3 loop is CASSYSDRNTEAFF. The CDR3 bases are TGTGCCAGCAGTTACTCGGACAGGAACACTGAAGCTTTCTTT.

Details on this clonotype: Relative to the germline gene, one junction end is altered; a read error may explain this. The chain combines TRBV7-2 with TRBJ2-7; D might be TRBD2 (5 bases). CDR1 SGHTA and CDR2 FQGNSA come from the germline V gene. The CDR3 extends over 13 amino acids. CDR3 loop: CASSRGPSFEQYF. The DNA for the CDR3 is TGTGCCAGCAGCCGGGGTCCCTCCTTCGAGCAGTACTTC.

A few counts support this clonotype. J is TRBJ2-2 and V is TRBV27; D is possibly TRBD2 (5 bases). Trimming pared 3 bases from V and 3 bases from J, leaving 11 bases between. The CDR3 runs to 15 residues. From germline, CDR1 is MNHEY and CDR2 SMNVEV (reference sequence). This CDR3 reads CASSLLRAYTGELFF. The CDR3 bases are TGTGCCAGCAGTTTGTTGAGGGCCTACACCGGGGAGCTGTTTTTT.

CDR3 residues: CASSREGSQPQHF. In nucleotides, the CDR3 is TGTGCCAGCAGCAGAGAGGGATCCCAGCCCCAGCATTTT. The chain is built from TRBV12-3 or TRBV12-4 and TRBJ1-5, with no clear D. There are 13 residues in the CDR3. The V gene lost 6 bases and the J gene lost 7 bases, with 13 bases spanning the gap.

This chain links TRBV20-1 with TRBJ1-2, with a possible D match to TRBD1 (5 bases). The CDR3 extends over 14 amino acids. CDR1 is DFQATT, CDR2 SNEGSKA, per germline (reference sequence). V dropped 2 bases and J dropped 0 bases, with 10 bases sitting between them. The CDR3 protein is CSARTTGPNYGYTF. CDR3 nucleotide sequence: TGCAGTGCTAGAACTACGGGACCTAACTATGGCTACACCTTC.

The table lists this clonotype with a count of one. The rearrangement uses TRBV7-6 and TRBJ1-4, with no clear D. Trimming removed 3 bases at V and 2 bases at J, with 16 bases between. The CDR3 is 17 amino acids. The germline V gene encodes CDR1 SGHVS and CDR2 FNYEAQ. The CDR3 spells CASSLGSHGVTNEKLFF. The CDR3 DNA is TGTGCCAGCAGCTTGGGCAGTCACGGAGTTACTAATGAAAAACTGTTTTTT.

This clonotype was recorded a few times. The chain uses TRBV7-2 and TRBJ2-5; possibly TRBD1 or TRBD2 for D (6 bases each). The germline gives CDR1 SGHTA, CDR2 FQGNSA. The CDR3 length is 16 residues. Trimming shortened V by 1 base and J by 5 bases, and 17 bases separated the two germline ends. Here the CDR3 reads CASSLEISGAGETQYF. The CDR3 region has the DNA TGTGCCAGCAGCTTAGAGATTTCGGGGGCGGGTGAGACCCAGTACTTC.

This clonotype was seen only a few times. The rearrangement joins TRBV7-9 to TRBJ1-3; D perhaps matches TRBD1 (6 bases). The germline V gene has CDR1 SEHNR and CDR2 FQNEAQ (reference sequence). V lost 6 bases and J lost 0, with 15 bases in between. This CDR3 comprises 16 residues. The CDR3 nucleotides read TGTGCCAGCAGTGGGGGGGCTACGATCTCTGGAAACACCATATATTTT. Amino acid sequence: CASSGGATISGNTIYF.

The V and J genes are TRBV6-2 or TRBV6-3 and TRBJ2-1; D not resolved. From germline, CDR1 is MNHEY and CDR2 SVGEGT. CDR3 length: 16 residues. V was cut by 6 bases and J by 8 bases, with 23 bases left in between. The CDR3 is CASSFPPSSVSHEQFF. In nucleotides, the CDR3 is TGTGCCAGCAGCTTTCCTCCGAGTTCCGTCTCACATGAGCAGTTCTTC.

CDR3 residues: CASRDRGSEQYF. The CDR3 DNA reads as TGTGCCAGCAGGGACAGGGGAAGCGAGCAGTACTTC. The chain couples TRBV2 to TRBJ2-7; 9 bases are a match to TRBD1. CDR3 length: 12 amino acids. The J segment lost 6 bases and the V segment lost 6 bases, leaving 3 bases of the junction unmatched. Germline V lookup: CDR1 SNHLY, CDR2 FYNNEI.

CDR3 loop: CASSSPRGGHSYNEQFF. The CDR3 bases are TGTGCCAGCAGTTCCCCCAGGGGGGGACACTCCTACAATGAGCAGTTCTTC. This chain connects TRBV5-4 to TRBJ2-1; D possibly uses TRBD1 or TRBD2 (7 bases each). This CDR3 spans 17 amino acids. Germline V gene sequence: CDR1 SGHNT, CDR2 YYREEE (reference sequence). V was trimmed by 5 bases and J by 0 bases, leaving 18 bases between them. Full variable domain (remainder filled in from reference TRBV5-4 and TRBJ2-1): ETGVTQSPTHLIKTRGQQVTLRCSSQSGHNTVSWYQQALGQGPQFIFQYYREEENGRGNFPPRFSGLQFPNYSSELNVNALELDDSALYLCASSSPRGGHSYNEQFFGPGTRLTVL.

This sequence joins TRBV2 and TRBJ2-7, with TRBD1 matching over 9 bases. Unmatched junction bases numbered 6, after V lost 6 bases and J lost 6 bases. The germline CDR1 and CDR2 sequences are SNHLY and FYNNEI. This CDR3 contains 13 residues. The CDR3 coding sequence is TGTGCCAGCAGCAGGGACAGGGATGGCGAGCAGTACTTC. It yields the protein CASSRDRDGEQYF.

V is TRBV20-1 and J is TRBJ2-7, with 10 bases fitting TRBD1. Germline-derived CDR1 and CDR2 are DFQATT and SNEGSKA (reference sequence). V lost 6 bases and J lost 4; bases outside the gene matches: 6. The CDR3 is 13 amino acids. Here the CDR3 reads CSAGQGDIYEQYF. DNA of the CDR3: TGCAGTGCCGGACAGGGGGATATTTACGAGCAGTACTTC.

V gene TRBV28 combines with J gene TRBJ1-1; D ambiguous. Germline loops: CDR1 MDHEN, CDR2 SYDVKM. This CDR3 contains 14 residues. The V and J ends lost 2 bases and 5 bases respectively, with 12 bases between them. The CDR3 is CASSLNTRSTEAFF. The CDR3 DNA is TGTGCCAGCAGTTTAAATACCAGGAGTACTGAAGCTTTCTTT.

This chain joins TRBV6-2 or TRBV6-3 and TRBJ2-1, with 9 bases matching TRBD1. The ends lost 6 bases at V and 4 bases at J; junction bases unmatched: 7. Germline V gene sequence: CDR1 MNHEY, CDR2 SVGEGT. The length of the CDR3 is 15 residues. DNA for the CDR3: TGTGCCAGCAGGCCCCACAGGGGGCTATACAATGAGCAGTTCTTC. Its protein product is CASRPHRGLYNEQFF.